Shown below are 26 T cell receptor beta chains from a single sample sequenced in a study of beta chain features in type 1 diabetes. Expressed TCRB transcripts were sequenced after all isolated RNA was converted to cDNA. Clones were sequenced by immunoSEQ multiplex PCR, and TCRdb holds only the in-frame ones, with some missing. This repertoire shows 900,000 or so clones, 15% to 20% found once; its top ten account for 0.02% to 0.025%. Sample: naive CD4+ T cells from blood. The source of these receptors is a young woman in good health.

There are a few counts of this clone. The chain couples TRBV6-6 to TRBJ2-7, with D tentatively TRBD1 (6 bases). This CDR3 region has 15 residues. Germline V gene sequence: CDR1 MNHNY, CDR2 SVGAGI (reference sequence). V lost 4 bases, J lost 2 bases, and 15 bases lay in between. CDR3 sequence reads: CASSSPGHSTYEQYF. The CDR3 DNA reads as TGTGCCAGCAGTTCCCCGGGACATTCGACCTACGAGCAGTACTTC.

The chain has TRBV7-8 and TRBJ2-1; 7 bases agree with TRBD1. Trimming at V came to 2 bases and at J to 5 bases, leaving 6 bases not matched to a gene. Looked up from germline, CDR1 is SGHVS and CDR2 is FQNEAQ. This CDR3 comprises 15 residues. CDR3 bases: TGTGCCAGCAGCTTACCTGCAAGGGGGCACAATGAGCAGTTCTTC. It codes for CASSLPARGHNEQFF.

The chain employs TRBV7-2 and TRBJ2-7, with 9 nucleotides matching TRBD1. The CDR3 is made up of 16 amino acids. The J segment lost 2 bases and the V segment lost 4 bases, leaving 9 bases of the junction unmatched. Germline assignment: CDR1 SGHTA and CDR2 FQGNSA. The DNA for the CDR3 is TGTGCCAGCAGCTACCAGAGAGACAGGGGGGCCTACGAGCAGTACTTC. Translation gives CASSYQRDRGAYEQYF.

This clone was counted a few times. The V call is TRBV28, the J call TRBJ2-7, with unresolved D. CDR1 and CDR2 (germline): MDHEN, SYDVKM. The V and J ends lost 5 bases and 3 bases respectively, with 8 bases between them. The CDR3 is 12 amino acids. Here the CDR3 reads CASSPPYYEQYF. Written as DNA, the CDR3 is TGTGCCAGCAGTCCGCCCTACTACGAGCAGTACTTC.

The chain links TRBV13 to TRBJ1-5, with 9 bases that match TRBD1. V trimming: 5 bases; J trimming: 6 bases; junction bases outside the gene matches: 2. The CDR3 spans 13 residues. CDR1 PRHDT and CDR2 FYEKMQ come from the germline V gene (reference sequence). The CDR3 is CASSDRGVQPQHF. DNA of the CDR3: TGTGCCAGCAGCGACAGGGGGGTTCAGCCCCAGCATTTT.

The chain employs TRBV2 and TRBJ2-5; D remains unclear. V lost 10 bases and J 1 base, leaving 13 bases between the germline ends. The CDR3 covers 13 residues. Germline V CDR1 and CDR2: SNHLY, FYNNEI. In nucleotides, the CDR3 is TGTGCCAACGTTCAGGCCTCCCAAGAGACCCAGTACTTC. Residues: CANVQASQETQYF.

Only a few counts were recorded for this clone. The chain combines TRBV7-9 with TRBJ2-2; TRBD1 agrees at 8 bases. Germline CDR1 reads SEHNR; CDR2 reads FQNEAQ (reference sequence). The V and J ends lost 6 bases and 6 bases, in that order; junction bases with no gene match: 3. CDR3 length: 13 residues. This CDR3 reads CASSRTGSGELFF. In DNA form, the CDR3 reads TGTGCCAGCAGTCGGACAGGGTCCGGGGAGCTGTTTTTT.

CDR3 sequence (DNA): TGTGCCAGCAATTCGGTAGACAGGGGGATCCATGAGCAGTTCTTC. This translates into CASNSVDRGIHEQFF. The chain has TRBV28 and TRBJ2-1; TRBD1 matches 9 bases. The ends lost 7 bases at V and 8 bases at J; junction bases unmatched: 12. The germline V gene encodes CDR1 MDHEN and CDR2 SYDVKM. The CDR3 contains 15 residues.

The genes are TRBV19 and TRBJ1-5; D unresolved. V dropped 6 bases and J dropped 4 bases, with 13 bases sitting between them. This CDR3 region has 14 residues. The germline V gene encodes CDR1 LNHDA and CDR2 SQIVND (reference sequence). Here the CDR3 DNA reads TGTGCCAGTAGGGTCCAAGTGGCAAATCAGCCCCAGCATTTT. It specifies CASRVQVANQPQHF.

This clone was found once. V is TRBV18 and J is TRBJ2-1, with 13 bases fitting TRBD2. With V trimmed by 3 bases and J by 7 bases, 3 bases remained unmatched. The CDR3 sequence is 15 residues long. Germline V gene lookup returns CDR1 KGHSH and CDR2 LQKENI. CDR3 nucleotides: TGTGCCAGCTCACCGACTAGCGGGAGGAAAAATGAGCAGTTCTTC. Translating it yields CASSPTSGRKNEQFF.

V is TRBV6-6 and J is TRBJ1-5, with 8 nucleotides matching TRBD1. Germline lookup yields CDR1 MNHNY and CDR2 SVGAGI (reference sequence). V lost 11 bases, J lost 2 bases, and 5 bases stayed unmatched. The CDR3 extends over 13 amino acids. CDR3 in amino acids: CASMDRGNQPQHF. The CDR3 DNA sequence: TGTGCCTCAATGGACAGGGGCAATCAGCCCCAGCATTTT.

This chain links TRBV6-6 with TRBJ2-1, with 7 nucleotides matching TRBD1. V lost 2 bases and J lost 11; bases outside the gene matches: 6. The CDR3 is 13 amino acids. Germline V lookup: CDR1 MNHNY, CDR2 SVGAGI (reference sequence). For the CDR3, the DNA is TGTGCCAGCAGTTACAACAGGGGACGTCAGCAGTTCTTC. This gives the protein CASSYNRGRQQFF.

The rearrangement joins TRBV23-1 to TRBJ2-5; 7 positions agree with TRBD2. TRBV23-1 is treated as an ORF (open reading frame) with a function not yet certain. CDR3 size: 15 residues. Trimming at V came to 6 bases and at J to 2 bases, leaving 9 bases not matched to a gene. CDR3 bases: TGCGCCAGCAGCCAAGGACTAGTTTTGCAAGAGACCCAGTACTTC. Protein: CASSQGLVLQETQYF.

The chain recombines TRBV9 with TRBJ1-2, with D possibly TRBD1 on 6 matching bases. The CDR3 length is 14 residues. Germline V gives CDR1 SGDLS, CDR2 YYNGEE. The germline V and J ends were trimmed by 2 bases and 8 bases, with 16 bases remaining between them. The CDR3 protein is CASSVRGNAEGYTF. DNA for the CDR3: TGTGCCAGCAGCGTCAGGGGTAATGCGGAGGGCTACACCTTC.

The chain is built from TRBV28 and TRBJ2-1, with 7 bases fitting TRBD1. The junction had 4 bases not matched to a gene; V was cut back by 3 bases and J by 5 bases. The V gene's germline CDR1 is MDHEN and CDR2 SYDVKM. The CDR3 extends over 14 amino acids. This CDR3 reads CASSLTGSNNEQFF. The DNA of the CDR3 is TGTGCCAGCAGTTTGACAGGGAGTAACAATGAGCAGTTCTTC.

The rearrangement joins TRBV19 to TRBJ2-2, with D perhaps matching TRBD2 (6 bases). The CDR3 is 16 residues long. The V end was cut by 9 bases, the J end by 2 bases, with 19 bases between. CDR1 is LNHDA, CDR2 SQIVND, per germline (reference sequence). The CDR3 sequence: CASRWGSSGNTGELFF. CDR3 nucleotide sequence: TGTGCCAGCAGATGGGGGAGTAGCGGAAACACCGGGGAGCTGTTTTTT.

The V gene is TRBV28, the J gene TRBJ2-2, with 8 bases aligning to TRBD1. Germline CDR1 MDHEN, CDR2 SYDVKM. Unmatched junction bases numbered 7, after V lost 5 bases and J lost 2 bases. The CDR3 is 16 amino acids. The CDR3 DNA reads TGTGCCAGCAGTAAACTCGGACAGGGTAACACCGGGGAGCTGTTTTTT. Its protein product is CASSKLGQGNTGELFF. Together with reference TRBV28 and TRBJ2-2, the CDR3 gives the full variable domain: DVKVTQSSRYLVKRTGEKVFLECVQDMDHENMFWYRQDPGLGLRLIYFSYDVKMKEKGDIPEGYSVSREKKERFSLILESASTNQTSMYLCASSKLGQGNTGELFFGEGSRLTVL.

The chain is built from TRBV6-6 and TRBJ1-5; TRBD1 is a possible D gene (5 bases). The CDR3 runs to 14 residues. V was cut by 5 bases and J by 4 bases, with 12 bases left in between. Germline assignment: CDR1 MNHNY and CDR2 SVGAGI (reference sequence). CDR3 in DNA: TGTGCCAGCAGTGCGGGGCATCCAAATCAGCCCCAGCATTTT. Protein sequence: CASSAGHPNQPQHF.

This clone showed up just a few times. This chain uses TRBV4-3 with TRBJ2-5; D unresolved. V lost 0 bases, J lost 7 bases, and 12 bases lay in between. Germline lookup yields CDR1 LGHNA and CDR2 YSLEER. This CDR3 is 14 amino acids long. CDR3: CASSQDLTRGTQYF. The DNA for the CDR3 is TGCGCCAGCAGCCAAGACTTGACCCGAGGGACCCAGTACTTC.

Details on this clone: In the same sample, other DNA sequences code for this CDR3. The chain carries TRBV15 and TRBJ2-7; D is ambiguous. The CDR3 totals 12 residues. CDR1 and CDR2 from the germline V gene are LNHNV and YYDKDF (reference sequence). The V end was cut by 0 bases, the J end by 4 bases, with 4 bases between. The CDR3 DNA is TGTGCCACCAGCAGAGACGGGTACGAGCAGTACTTC. Encoded protein: CATSRDGYEQYF. Using reference TRBV15 and TRBJ2-7 for the parts outside the CDR3, the full variable domain is DAMVIQNPRYQVTQFGKPVTLSCSQTLNHNVMYWYQQKSSQAPKLLFHYYDKDFNNEADTPDNFQSRRPNTSFCFLDIRSPGLGDTAMYLCATSRDGYEQYFGPGTRLTVT.

The chain recombines TRBV7-2 with TRBJ1-1; D uncertain. The V and J ends lost 0 bases and 1 base respectively, with 12 bases between them. Germline V gene sequence: CDR1 SGHTA, CDR2 FQGNSA. CDR3 length: 16 amino acids. The CDR3 loop reads CASSLASHRANTEAFF. CDR3 in DNA: TGTGCCAGCAGCTTAGCGTCTCACAGAGCGAACACTGAAGCTTTCTTT.

V is TRBV28 and J is TRBJ1-2; 7 bases fit TRBD1. The CDR3 consists of 14 residues. With V trimmed by 4 bases and J by 10 bases, 12 bases remained unmatched. Germline CDR1 MDHEN, CDR2 SYDVKM. The CDR3 region has the DNA TGTGCCAGCAGTTCCCCCTCGACAGGGACACCCTACACCTTC. This gives the protein CASSSPSTGTPYTF.

The chain joins TRBV25-1 to TRBJ1-1; D not resolved. Germline loops: CDR1 MGHDK, CDR2 SYGVNS. The V end was cut by 6 bases, the J end by 3 bases, with 8 bases between. CDR3 length: 12 residues. The CDR3: CASRSGYTEAFF. CDR3 DNA: TGTGCCAGCAGGTCGGGGTACACTGAAGCTTTCTTT.

In the case of this clone: At one end the junction does not follow the germline gene, possibly because of a read error. V usage is TRBV11-2 and J usage is TRBJ2-1, with D possibly TRBD2 on 6 matching bases. This CDR3 is 14 amino acids long. Germline CDR1 and CDR2: SGHAT and FQNNGV. The CDR3 loop is CTSSYGRDLNEQFF. CDR3 sequence (DNA): TGTACCAGCAGCTACGGCCGGGACTTGAATGAGCAGTTCTTC. The whole variable domain, remainder taken from reference TRBV11-2 and TRBJ2-1, is EAGVAQSPRYKIIEKRQSVAFWCNPISGHATLYWYQQILGQGPKLLIQFQNNGVVDDSQLPKDRFSAERLKGVDSTLKIQPAKLEDSAVYLCTSSYGRDLNEQFFGPGTRLTVL.

This clone was observed a handful of times. The CDR3 DNA follows: TGTGCCACCAGCAAAGGACACCGAGATGAGCAGTTCTTC. This sequence encodes CATSKGHRDEQFF. The chain joins TRBV15 to TRBJ2-1, with a weak D call TRBD1 (5 bases). This CDR3 contains 13 residues. CDR1 is LNHNV and CDR2 is YYDKDF in the germline V gene (reference sequence). Trimming shortened V by 4 bases and J by 8 bases, and 12 bases separated the two germline ends.

This clone was seen only a few times. The chain joins TRBV10-3 to TRBJ2-1, with 10 bases matching TRBD2. Per the germline V gene, CDR1 is ENHRY and CDR2 is SYGVKD. This CDR3 spans 20 amino acids. V lost 0 bases and J lost 8; bases outside the gene matches: 19. The DNA of the CDR3 is TGTGCCATCAGTGAGTCGAAGCTAGCGGGAGTCCTACGGAGCGACGATGAGCAGTTCTTC. It specifies CAISESKLAGVLRSDDEQFF.